Each of the 15 T cell receptor beta chains below was sequenced from the same sample in a study of molecular identifiers for immune sequencing clone quantification. TCRdb reprocessed the PCR reads via MiXCR and lists one record per CDR3 protein. This table has some 91,000 distinct CDR3 sequences, 24% appearing once. Sequenced sample: naive CD8+ T cells from blood, with Jurkat cell RNA spiked in. Noted subset: FACS-sorted CD8+CD4-CCR7+CD45RA+ naive T cells. All receptors come from a human donor in good health. Some libraries in this study had Jurkat cell RNA spiked in.

This clonotype was counted ten times or more. V gene TRBV6-1 combines with J gene TRBJ2-7; the D is unclear. This CDR3 contains 15 residues. Trimming left V 6 bases short and J 0 bases short, with 15 bases between. In germline, CDR1 is MNHNS, CDR2 SASEGT. The CDR3 sequence is CASSPAKYFSYEQYF. For the CDR3, the DNA is TGTGCCAGCAGCCCGGCGAAATACTTCTCCTACGAGCAGTACTTC.

This clonotype was observed at least ten times. This sequence joins TRBV6-2 or TRBV6-3 and TRBJ2-2, with 7 bases lining up with TRBD1. V shed 6 bases and J 0 bases; nucleotides not matched to a gene: 7. This CDR3 region has 16 residues. The V gene's germline CDR1 is MNHEY and CDR2 SVGEGT. The CDR3 reads CASRTQGIANTGELFF. The CDR3 nucleotides are TGTGCCAGCAGGACACAGGGGATAGCGAACACCGGGGAGCTGTTTTTT.

This clonotype was seen many times. The chain couples TRBV27 to TRBJ1-5; D is unresolved. Germline V lookup: CDR1 MNHEY, CDR2 SMNVEV (reference sequence). The CDR3 contains 12 residues. Trimming removed 6 bases from V and 4 bases from J, with 7 bases in between. DNA of the CDR3: TGTGCCAGCAGCGAGTGGAATCAGCCCCAGCATTTT. The encoded protein is CASSEWNQPQHF.

This clonotype was picked up many times. The chain combines TRBV6-5 with TRBJ1-1, with 12 nucleotides matching TRBD1. The CDR3 extends over 16 amino acids. V lost 6 bases and J lost 3; bases outside the gene matches: 8. Germline V gene lookup returns CDR1 MNHEY and CDR2 SVGAGI. In DNA, the CDR3 is TGTGCCAGCAGAATCGGGACAGGGGGCGCGGACACTGAAGCTTTCTTT. This translates into CASRIGTGGADTEAFF.

The table lists this clonotype with many counts. This chain connects TRBV12-3 or TRBV12-4 to TRBJ2-5; no clear D. The CDR3 extends over 12 amino acids. V lost 5 bases and J lost 1, with 5 bases in between. This CDR3 reads CASSTPQETQYF. DNA of the CDR3: TGTGCCAGCAGTACCCCCCAAGAGACCCAGTACTTC.

Comment on this clonotype: This sequence may be a read error, since a much larger clone differs from it by one base. This chain links TRBV4-3 with TRBJ2-7, with D maybe TRBD1 (6 bases). The CDR3 has 15 residues. Germline V gene lookup returns CDR1 LGHNA and CDR2 YSLEER. The CDR3 sequence: CASSQDRGPPYEQHF. CDR3 in DNA: TGCGCCAGCAGCCAAGACAGGGGACCCCCCTACGAGCAGCACTTC.

This clonotype has a handful of counts. This rearrangement joins TRBV29-1 to TRBJ1-2, with TRBD1 identical over 10 bases. The CDR3 length is 13 residues. The V gene's germline CDR1 is SQVTM and CDR2 ANQGSEA. V shed 6 bases, J shed 7 bases, and the junction held 8 bases outside the gene matches. The CDR3 sequence is CSVRWDRGPGYTF. CDR3 DNA sequence: TGCAGCGTCCGATGGGACAGGGGTCCTGGCTACACCTTC.

This clonotype was seen ten or more times. V and J are TRBV6-2 or TRBV6-3 and TRBJ2-2; D is undetermined. CDR3 length: 13 residues. V dropped 7 bases and J dropped 6 bases, with 12 bases sitting between them. CDR1 is MNHEY and CDR2 is SVGEGT in the germline V gene. CDR3 sequence reads: CASTPYGAGELFF. The CDR3 DNA reads TGTGCCAGCACACCCTATGGCGCCGGGGAGCTGTTTTTT.

In regard to this clonotype: One end of the junction varies from germline; a read error may be responsible. The chain uses TRBV7-9 and TRBJ2-5; 9 bases fit TRBD1. The CDR3 extends over 16 amino acids. CDR1 is SEHNR, CDR2 FQNEAQ, per germline (reference sequence). The CDR3 sequence: CVSSPRDRVDQETQYF. CDR3 nucleotides: TGTGTCAGCAGCCCCAGGGACAGGGTTGATCAAGAGACCCAGTACTTC.

This clonotype was counted many times. The chain combines TRBV6-6 with TRBJ1-1; TRBD1 agrees at 7 bases. The V gene's germline CDR1 is MNHNY and CDR2 SVGAGI (reference sequence). J was trimmed by 10 bases and V by 8 bases; bases with no gene match: 10. The CDR3 is made up of 12 amino acids. This chain's CDR3 is CASLPPRGRAFF. CDR3 DNA: TGTGCCAGCCTACCGCCCAGGGGGAGAGCTTTCTTT.

This clonotype was detected many times. The V and J genes are TRBV12-3 or TRBV12-4 and TRBJ2-3; TRBD2 is a possible D gene (6 bases). This CDR3 has 11 residues. The V end was cut by 7 bases, the J end by 8 bases, with 10 bases between. CDR3: CASTNGGTQYF. CDR3 sequence (DNA): TGTGCCAGCACCAACGGGGGTACGCAGTATTTT.

The sample holds many counts of this clonotype. This sequence joins TRBV7-2 and TRBJ2-1; tentatively, D is TRBD1 (5 bases). The CDR3 loop spans 13 amino acids. The V end lost 5 bases, the J end lost 4 bases, and 9 bases lay between the germline ends. Germline CDR1 reads SGHTA; CDR2 reads FQGNSA. The chain's CDR3 is CASSADSYNEQFF. The CDR3 DNA reads TGTGCCAGCAGCGCCGACAGTTACAATGAGCAGTTCTTC.

As for this clonotype: A much bigger clone sits one base away, suggesting this may be a read error. V usage is TRBV7-3 and J usage is TRBJ2-3; D gene ambiguous. Trimming removed 8 bases at V and 6 bases at J, with 15 bases between. The CDR3 is 13 residues long. The germline V gene encodes CDR1 SGHTA and CDR2 FQGTGA. The CDR3 DNA is TGTGCCAGCGGCGTCAACCCAAGTGATACGCAGTATTTT. Its protein is CASGVNPSDTQYF.

This clonotype appeared a few times. The chain uses TRBV2 and TRBJ2-7; a possible D gene is TRBD1 (6 bases). Trimming took 7 bases from V and 7 from J, leaving 17 bases between them. Germline V lookup: CDR1 SNHLY, CDR2 FYNNEI. CDR3 size: 13 residues. The CDR3 nucleotides are TGTGCCAGCATTCCCCTGGGGGCTGGGGAGCAGTACTTC. This codes for CASIPLGAGEQYF.

This clonotype was recorded many times. J is TRBJ2-4 and V is TRBV29-1; D possibly uses TRBD1 or TRBD2 (5 bases each). The germline V gene encodes CDR1 SQVTM and CDR2 ANQGSEA. The CDR3 contains 17 residues. The V and J ends lost 1 base and 0 bases respectively, with 16 bases between them. The CDR3 DNA is TGCAGCGTTGAAGGTTGGGACCGATCACTAGCCAAAAACATTCAGTACTTC. It translates to CSVEGWDRSLAKNIQYF. Supplemented by reference TRBV29-1 and TRBJ2-4, the full variable domain reads SAVISQKPSRDICQRGTSLTIQCQVDSQVTMMFWYRQQPGQSLTLIATANQGSEATYESGFVIDKFPISRPNLTFSTLTVSNMSPEDSSIYLCSVEGWDRSLAKNIQYFGAGTRLSVL.